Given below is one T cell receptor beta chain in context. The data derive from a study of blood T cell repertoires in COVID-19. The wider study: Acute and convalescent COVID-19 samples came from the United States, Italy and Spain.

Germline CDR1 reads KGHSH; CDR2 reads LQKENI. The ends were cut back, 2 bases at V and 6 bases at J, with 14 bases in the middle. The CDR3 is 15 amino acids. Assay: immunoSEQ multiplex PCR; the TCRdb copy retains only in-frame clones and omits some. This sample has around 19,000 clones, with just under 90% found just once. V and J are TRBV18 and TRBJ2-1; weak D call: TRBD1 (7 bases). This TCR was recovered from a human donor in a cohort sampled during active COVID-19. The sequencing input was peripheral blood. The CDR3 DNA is TGTGCCAGCTCACCAAACATCCAGGGGGGCAATGAGCAGTTCTTC. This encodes CASSPNIQGGNEQFF.